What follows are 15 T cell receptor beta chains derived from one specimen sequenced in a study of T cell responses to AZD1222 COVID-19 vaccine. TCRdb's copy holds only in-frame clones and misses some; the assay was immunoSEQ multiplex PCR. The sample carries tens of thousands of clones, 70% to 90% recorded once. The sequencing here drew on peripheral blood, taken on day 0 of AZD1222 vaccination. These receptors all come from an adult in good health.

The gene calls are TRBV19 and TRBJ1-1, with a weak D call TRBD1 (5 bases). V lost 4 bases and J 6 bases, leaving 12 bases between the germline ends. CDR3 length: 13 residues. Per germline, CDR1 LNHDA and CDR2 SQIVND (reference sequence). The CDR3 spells CASSRPGAPEAFF. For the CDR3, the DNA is TGTGCCAGTAGTAGGCCCGGGGCGCCTGAAGCTTTCTTT.

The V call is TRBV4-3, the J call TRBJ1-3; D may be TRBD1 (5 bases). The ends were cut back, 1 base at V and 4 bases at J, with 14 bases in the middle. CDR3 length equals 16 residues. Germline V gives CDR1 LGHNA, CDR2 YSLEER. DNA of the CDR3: TGCGCCAGCAGCCAAGTTGCTCAGGGTATCGGAAACACCATATATTTT. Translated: CASSQVAQGIGNTIYF.

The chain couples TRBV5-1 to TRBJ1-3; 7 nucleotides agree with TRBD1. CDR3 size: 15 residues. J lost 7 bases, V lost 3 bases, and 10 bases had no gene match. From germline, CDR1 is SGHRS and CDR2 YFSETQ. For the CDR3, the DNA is TGCGCCAGCAGCTCTGACCGACAGGGAGGGAACACCATATATTTT. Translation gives CASSSDRQGGNTIYF. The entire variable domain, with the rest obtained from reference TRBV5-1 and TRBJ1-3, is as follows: KAGVTQTPRYLIKTRGQQVTLSCSPISGHRSVSWYQQTPGQGLQFLFEYFSETQRNKGNFPGRFSGRQFSNSRSEMNVSTLELGDSALYLCASSSDRQGGNTIYFGEGSWLTVV.

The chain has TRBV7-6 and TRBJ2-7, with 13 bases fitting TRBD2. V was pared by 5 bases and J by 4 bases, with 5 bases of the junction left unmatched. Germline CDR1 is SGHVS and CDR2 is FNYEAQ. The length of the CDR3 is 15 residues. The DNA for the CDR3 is TGTGCCAGCAGCCCAGGGACTAGCGGGGCTTACGAGCAGTACTTC. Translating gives CASSPGTSGAYEQYF. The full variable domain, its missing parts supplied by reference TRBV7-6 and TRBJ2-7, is GAGVSQSPRYKVTKRGQDVALRCDPISGHVSLYWYRQALGQGPEFLTYFNYEAQQDKSGLPNDRFSAERPEGSISTLTIQRTEQRDSAMYRCASSPGTSGAYEQYFGPGTRLTVT.

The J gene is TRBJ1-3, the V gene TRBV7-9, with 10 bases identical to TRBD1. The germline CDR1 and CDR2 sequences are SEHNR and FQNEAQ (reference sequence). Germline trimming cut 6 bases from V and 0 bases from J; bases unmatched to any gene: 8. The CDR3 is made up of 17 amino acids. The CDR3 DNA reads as TGTGCCAGCAGAACAGGACAGGGGGTATACTCTGGAAACACCATATATTTT. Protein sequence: CASRTGQGVYSGNTIYF.

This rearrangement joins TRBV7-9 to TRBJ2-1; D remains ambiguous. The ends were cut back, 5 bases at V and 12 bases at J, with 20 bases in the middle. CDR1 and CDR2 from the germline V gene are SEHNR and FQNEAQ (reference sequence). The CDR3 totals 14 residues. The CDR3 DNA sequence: TGTGCCAGCAGCGCCGGGCCTGCTTTCTTTGGGCAGTTCTTC. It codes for CASSAGPAFFGQFF.

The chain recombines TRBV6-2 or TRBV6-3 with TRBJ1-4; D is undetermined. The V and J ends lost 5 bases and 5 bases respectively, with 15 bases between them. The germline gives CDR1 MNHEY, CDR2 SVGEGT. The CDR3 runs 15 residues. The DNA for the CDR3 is TGTGCCAGCAGTCAACACCGGGTCCCCAATGAAAAACTGTTTTTT. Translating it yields CASSQHRVPNEKLFF.

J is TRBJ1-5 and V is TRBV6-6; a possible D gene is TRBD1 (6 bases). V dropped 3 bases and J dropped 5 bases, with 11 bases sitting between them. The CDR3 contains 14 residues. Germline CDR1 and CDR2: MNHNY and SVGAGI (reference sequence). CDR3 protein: CASSYVQGHQPQHF. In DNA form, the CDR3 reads TGTGCCAGCAGTTATGTCCAGGGGCATCAGCCCCAGCATTTT.

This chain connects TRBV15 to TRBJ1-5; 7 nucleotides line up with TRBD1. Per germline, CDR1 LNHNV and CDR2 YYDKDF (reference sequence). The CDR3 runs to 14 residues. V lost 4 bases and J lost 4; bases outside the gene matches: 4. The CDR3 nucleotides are TGTGCCACCAGCACAGACAGGGATAATCAGCCCCAGCATTTT. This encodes CATSTDRDNQPQHF. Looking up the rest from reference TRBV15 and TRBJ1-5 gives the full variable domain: DAMVIQNPRYQVTQFGKPVTLSCSQTLNHNVMYWYQQKSSQAPKLLFHYYDKDFNNEADTPDNFQSRRPNTSFCFLDIRSPGLGDTAMYLCATSTDRDNQPQHFGDGTRLSIL.

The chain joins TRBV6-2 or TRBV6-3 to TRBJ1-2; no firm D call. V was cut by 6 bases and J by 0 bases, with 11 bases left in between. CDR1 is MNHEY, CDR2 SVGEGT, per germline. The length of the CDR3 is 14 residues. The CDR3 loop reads CASSPSGTNYGYTF. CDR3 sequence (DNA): TGTGCCAGCAGCCCGTCCGGGACTAACTATGGCTACACCTTC.

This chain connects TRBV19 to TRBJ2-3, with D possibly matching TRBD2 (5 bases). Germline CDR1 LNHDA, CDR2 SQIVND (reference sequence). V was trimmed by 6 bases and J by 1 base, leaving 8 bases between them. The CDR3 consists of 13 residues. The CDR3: CASSYGGTDTQYF. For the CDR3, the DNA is TGTGCCAGTAGCTACGGGGGCACAGATACGCAGTATTTT.

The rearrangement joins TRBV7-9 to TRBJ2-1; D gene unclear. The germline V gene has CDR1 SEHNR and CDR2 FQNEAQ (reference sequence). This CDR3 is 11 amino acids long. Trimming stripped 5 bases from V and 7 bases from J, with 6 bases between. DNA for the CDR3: TGTGCCAGCAGCCTTGCTAATGAGCAGTTCTTC. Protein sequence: CASSLANEQFF.

CDR3 bases: TGTGCCAGCAATGCAGGGTACCAAGAGACCCAGTACTTC. Translated: CASNAGYQETQYF. This chain uses TRBV28 with TRBJ2-5; TRBD1 might be the D (5 bases). The CDR3 covers 13 residues. V dropped 7 bases and J dropped 0 bases, with 9 bases sitting between them. Germline V CDR1 and CDR2: MDHEN, SYDVKM.

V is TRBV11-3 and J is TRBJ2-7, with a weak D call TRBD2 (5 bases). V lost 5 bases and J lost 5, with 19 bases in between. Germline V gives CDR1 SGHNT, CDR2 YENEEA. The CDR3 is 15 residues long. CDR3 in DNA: TGTGCCAGCAGCCGCACGGGCCGGGATCCGGACGAGCAGTACTTC. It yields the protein CASSRTGRDPDEQYF.

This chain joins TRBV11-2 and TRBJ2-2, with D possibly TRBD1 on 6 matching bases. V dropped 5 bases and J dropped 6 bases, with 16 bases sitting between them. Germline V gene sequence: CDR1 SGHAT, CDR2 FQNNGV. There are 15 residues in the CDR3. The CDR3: CASSPWTVGSGELFF. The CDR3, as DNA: TGTGCCAGCAGCCCCTGGACAGTCGGGTCCGGGGAGCTGTTTTTT.